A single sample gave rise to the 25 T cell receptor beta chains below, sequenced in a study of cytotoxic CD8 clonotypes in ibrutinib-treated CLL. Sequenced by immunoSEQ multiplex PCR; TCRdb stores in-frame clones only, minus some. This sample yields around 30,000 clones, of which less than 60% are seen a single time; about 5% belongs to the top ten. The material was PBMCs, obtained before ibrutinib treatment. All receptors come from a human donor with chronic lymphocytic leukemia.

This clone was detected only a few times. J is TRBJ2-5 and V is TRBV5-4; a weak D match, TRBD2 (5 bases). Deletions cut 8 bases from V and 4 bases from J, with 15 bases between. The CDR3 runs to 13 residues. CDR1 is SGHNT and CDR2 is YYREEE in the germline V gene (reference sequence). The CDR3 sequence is CASRGWGGETQYF. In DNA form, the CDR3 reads TGTGCCAGTAGAGGGTGGGGTGGAGAGACCCAGTACTTC.

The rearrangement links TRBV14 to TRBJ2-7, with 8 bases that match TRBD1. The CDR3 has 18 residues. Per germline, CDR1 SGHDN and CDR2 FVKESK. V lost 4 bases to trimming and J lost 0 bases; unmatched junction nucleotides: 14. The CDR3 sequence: CASSPKRPDRASSYEQYF. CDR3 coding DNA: TGTGCCAGCAGCCCGAAAAGACCGGACAGGGCAAGCTCCTACGAGCAGTACTTC.

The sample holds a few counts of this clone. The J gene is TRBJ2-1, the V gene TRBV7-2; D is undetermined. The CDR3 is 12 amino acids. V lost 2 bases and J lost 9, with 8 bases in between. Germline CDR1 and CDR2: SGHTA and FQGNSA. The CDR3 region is CASSLSGTEQFF. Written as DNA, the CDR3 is TGTGCCAGCAGCTTATCTGGAACTGAGCAGTTCTTC.

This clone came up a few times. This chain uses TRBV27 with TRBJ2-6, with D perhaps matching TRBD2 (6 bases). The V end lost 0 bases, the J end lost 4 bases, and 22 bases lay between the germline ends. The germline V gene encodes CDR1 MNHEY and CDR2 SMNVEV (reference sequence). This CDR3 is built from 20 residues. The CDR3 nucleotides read TGTGCCAGCAGTTTATCACGGGAGTTGGGGAAAGCGTACGGGGCCAACGTCCTGACTTTC. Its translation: CASSLSRELGKAYGANVLTF. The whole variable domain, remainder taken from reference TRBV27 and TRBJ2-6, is EAQVTQNPRYLITVTGKKLTVTCSQNMNHEYMSWYRQDPGLGLRQIYYSMNVEVTDKGDVPEGYKVSRKEKRNFPLILESPSPNQTSLYFCASSLSRELGKAYGANVLTFGAGSRLTVL.

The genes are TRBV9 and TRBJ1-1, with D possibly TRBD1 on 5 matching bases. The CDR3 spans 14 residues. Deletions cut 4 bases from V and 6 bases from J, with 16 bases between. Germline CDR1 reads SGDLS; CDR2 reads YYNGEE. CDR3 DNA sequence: TGTGCCAGCAGCCCCACCGTCTGGGACGCTGAAGCTTTCTTT. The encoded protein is CASSPTVWDAEAFF.

In DNA, the CDR3 is TGCGCCAGCAGCTTTGGCCCGAACACCGGGGAGCTGTTTTTT. As protein: CASSFGPNTGELFF. The genes are TRBV5-1 and TRBJ2-2; no clear D gene. The CDR3 is made up of 14 amino acids. Germline V lookup: CDR1 SGHRS, CDR2 YFSETQ. V lost 2 bases, J lost 0 bases, and 5 bases lay in between. Full variable domain (missing parts from reference TRBV5-1 and TRBJ2-2): KAGVTQTPRYLIKTRGQQVTLSCSPISGHRSVSWYQQTPGQGLQFLFEYFSETQRNKGNFPGRFSGRQFSNSRSEMNVSTLELGDSALYLCASSFGPNTGELFFGEGSRLTVL.

The CDR3 spells CASSPLGWGMNTEAFF. The CDR3 nucleotides read TGTGCCAGCTCACCCTTGGGCTGGGGGATGAACACTGAAGCTTTCTTT. The rearrangement uses TRBV18 and TRBJ1-1; D perhaps matches TRBD1 (5 bases). CDR3 length equals 16 residues. The ends were cut back, 3 bases at V and 0 bases at J, with 14 bases in the middle. The germline V gene encodes CDR1 KGHSH and CDR2 LQKENI.

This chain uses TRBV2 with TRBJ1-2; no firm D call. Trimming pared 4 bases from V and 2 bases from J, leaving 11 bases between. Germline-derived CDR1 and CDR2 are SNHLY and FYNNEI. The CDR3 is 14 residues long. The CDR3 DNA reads TGTGCCAGCAGTGGAGGGTTTATAAACTATGGCTACACCTTC. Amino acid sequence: CASSGGFINYGYTF.

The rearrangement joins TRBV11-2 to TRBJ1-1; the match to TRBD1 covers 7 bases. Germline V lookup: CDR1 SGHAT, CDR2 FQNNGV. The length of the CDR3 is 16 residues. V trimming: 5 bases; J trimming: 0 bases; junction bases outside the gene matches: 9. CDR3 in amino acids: CASSLWGRGLNTEAFF. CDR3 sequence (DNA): TGTGCCAGCAGCCTCTGGGGGAGGGGGCTGAACACTGAAGCTTTCTTT. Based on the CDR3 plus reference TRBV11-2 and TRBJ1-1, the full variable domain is EAGVAQSPRYKIIEKRQSVAFWCNPISGHATLYWYQQILGQGPKLLIQFQNNGVVDDSQLPKDRFSAERLKGVDSTLKIQPAKLEDSAVYLCASSLWGRGLNTEAFFGQGTRLTVV.

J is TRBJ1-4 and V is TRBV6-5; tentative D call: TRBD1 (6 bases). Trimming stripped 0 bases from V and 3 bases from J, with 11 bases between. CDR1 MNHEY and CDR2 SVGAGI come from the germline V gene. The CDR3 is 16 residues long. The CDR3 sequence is CASSYSGAAPNEKLFF. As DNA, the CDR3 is TGTGCCAGCAGTTACTCGGGGGCAGCACCTAATGAAAAACTGTTTTTT.

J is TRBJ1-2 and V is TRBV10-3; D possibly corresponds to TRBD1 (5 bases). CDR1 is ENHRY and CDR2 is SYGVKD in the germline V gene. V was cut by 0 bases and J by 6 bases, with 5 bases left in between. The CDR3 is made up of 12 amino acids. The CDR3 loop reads CAISESGDGYTF. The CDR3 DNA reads TGTGCCATCAGTGAGTCAGGGGATGGCTACACCTTC.

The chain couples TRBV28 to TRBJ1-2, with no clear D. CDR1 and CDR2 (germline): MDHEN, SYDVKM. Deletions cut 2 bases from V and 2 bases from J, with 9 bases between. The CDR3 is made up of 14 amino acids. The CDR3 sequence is CASSLVLRNYGYTF. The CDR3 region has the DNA TGTGCCAGCAGTTTAGTCCTGCGAAACTATGGCTACACCTTC.

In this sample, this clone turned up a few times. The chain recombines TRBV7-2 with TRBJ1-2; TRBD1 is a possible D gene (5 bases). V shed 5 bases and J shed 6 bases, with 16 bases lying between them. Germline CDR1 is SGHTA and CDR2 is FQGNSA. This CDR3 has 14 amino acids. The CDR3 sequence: CASSRDGWWDGYTF. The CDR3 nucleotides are TGTGCCAGCAGCAGGGACGGTTGGTGGGATGGCTACACCTTC.

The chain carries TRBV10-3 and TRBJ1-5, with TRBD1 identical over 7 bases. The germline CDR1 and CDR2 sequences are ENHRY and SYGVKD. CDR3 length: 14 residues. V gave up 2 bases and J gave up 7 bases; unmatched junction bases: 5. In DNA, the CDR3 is TGTGCCATCAGTGAGACAGGGGCACACCAGCCCCAGCATTTT. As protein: CAISETGAHQPQHF.

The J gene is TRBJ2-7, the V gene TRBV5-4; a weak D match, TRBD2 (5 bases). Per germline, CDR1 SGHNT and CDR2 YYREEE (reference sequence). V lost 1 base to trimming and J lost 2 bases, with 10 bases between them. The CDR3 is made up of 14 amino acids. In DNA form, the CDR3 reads TGTGCCAGCAGCTTGATCGGGAATGCCTACGAGCAGTACTTC. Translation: CASSLIGNAYEQYF. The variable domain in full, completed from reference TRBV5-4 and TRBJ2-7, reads ETGVTQSPTHLIKTRGQQVTLRCSSQSGHNTVSWYQQALGQGPQFIFQYYREEENGRGNFPPRFSGLQFPNYSSELNVNALELDDSALYLCASSLIGNAYEQYFGPGTRLTVT.

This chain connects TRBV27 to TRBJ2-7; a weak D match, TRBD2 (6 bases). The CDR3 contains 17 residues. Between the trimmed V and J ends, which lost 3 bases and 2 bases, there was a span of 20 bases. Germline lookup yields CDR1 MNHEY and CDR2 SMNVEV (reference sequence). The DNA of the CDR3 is TGTGCCAGCAGTTTGGTGGGAGGCTTCATACCAGCCTACGAGCAGTACTTC. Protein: CASSLVGGFIPAYEQYF.

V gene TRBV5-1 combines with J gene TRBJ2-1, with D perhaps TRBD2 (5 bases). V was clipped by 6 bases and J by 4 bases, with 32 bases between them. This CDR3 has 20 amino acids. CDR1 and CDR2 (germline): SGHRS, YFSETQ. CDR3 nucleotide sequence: TGCGCCAGCACCAAGCGGTGGAGTGCGGCAGTTTGGGGAGAATACAATGAGCAGTTCTTC. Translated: CASTKRWSAAVWGEYNEQFF.

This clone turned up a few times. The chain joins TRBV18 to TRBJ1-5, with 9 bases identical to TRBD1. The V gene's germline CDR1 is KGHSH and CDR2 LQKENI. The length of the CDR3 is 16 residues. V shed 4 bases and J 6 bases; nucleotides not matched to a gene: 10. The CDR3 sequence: CASSLSGTGQGQPQHF. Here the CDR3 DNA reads TGTGCCAGCTCACTTTCCGGGACAGGGCAGGGTCAGCCCCAGCATTTT.

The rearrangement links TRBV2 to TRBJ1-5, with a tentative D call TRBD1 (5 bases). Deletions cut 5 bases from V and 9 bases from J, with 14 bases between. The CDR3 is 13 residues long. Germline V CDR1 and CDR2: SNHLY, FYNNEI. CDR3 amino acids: CASSRTPVSPQHF. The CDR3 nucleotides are TGTGCCAGCAGTCGGACACCCGTCTCGCCCCAGCATTTT. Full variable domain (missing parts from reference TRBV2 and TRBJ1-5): EPEVTQTPSHQVTQMGQEVILRCVPISNHLYFYWYRQILGQKVEFLVSFYNNEISEKSEIFDDQFSVERPDGSNFTLKIRSTKLEDSAMYFCASSRTPVSPQHFGDGTRLSIL.

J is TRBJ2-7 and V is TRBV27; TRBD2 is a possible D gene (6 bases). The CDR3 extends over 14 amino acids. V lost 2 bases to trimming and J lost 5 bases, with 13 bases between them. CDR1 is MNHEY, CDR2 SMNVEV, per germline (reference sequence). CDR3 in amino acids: CASSLKLAIHEQYF. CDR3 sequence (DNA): TGTGCCAGCAGTTTAAAACTAGCAATACACGAGCAGTACTTC.

The CDR3 DNA follows: TGTGCCAGCAGTTACTCGGGGACAGGGTATGAGCAGTACTTC. It is translated as CASSYSGTGYEQYF. The chain uses TRBV6-5 and TRBJ2-7, with 9 bases that match TRBD1. This CDR3 is 14 amino acids long. The J segment lost 7 bases and the V segment lost 0 bases, leaving 4 bases of the junction unmatched. Germline CDR1 is MNHEY and CDR2 is SVGAGI.

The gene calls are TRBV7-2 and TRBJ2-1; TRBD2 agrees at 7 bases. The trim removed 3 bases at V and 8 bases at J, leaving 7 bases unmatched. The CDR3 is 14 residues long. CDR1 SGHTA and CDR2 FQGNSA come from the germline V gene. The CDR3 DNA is TGTGCCAGCAGCTTCATGGGACTACGTGATGAGCAGTTCTTC. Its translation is CASSFMGLRDEQFF.

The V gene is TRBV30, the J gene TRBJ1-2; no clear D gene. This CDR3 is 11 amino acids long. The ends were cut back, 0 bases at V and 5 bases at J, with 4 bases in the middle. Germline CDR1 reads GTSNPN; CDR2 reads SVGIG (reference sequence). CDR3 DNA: TGTGCCTGGAGTGTACAATATGGCTACACCTTC. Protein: CAWSVQYGYTF. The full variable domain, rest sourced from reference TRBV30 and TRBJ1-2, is SQTIHQWPATLVQPVGSPLSLECTVEGTSNPNLYWYRQAAGRGLQLLFYSVGIGQISSEVPQNLSASRPQDRQFILSSKKLLLSDSGFYLCAWSVQYGYTFGSGTRLTVV.

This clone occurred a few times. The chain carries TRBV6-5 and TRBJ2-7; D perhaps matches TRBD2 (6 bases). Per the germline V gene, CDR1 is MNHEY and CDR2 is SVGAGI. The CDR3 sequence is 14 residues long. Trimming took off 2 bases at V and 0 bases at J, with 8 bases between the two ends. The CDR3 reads CASSYVGSSYEQYF. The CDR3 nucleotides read TGTGCCAGCAGTTACGTCGGGAGCTCCTACGAGCAGTACTTC.

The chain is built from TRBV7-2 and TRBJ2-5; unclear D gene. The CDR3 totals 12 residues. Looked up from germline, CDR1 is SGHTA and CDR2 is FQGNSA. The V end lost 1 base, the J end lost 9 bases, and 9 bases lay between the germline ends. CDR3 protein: CASSLGGGAQYF. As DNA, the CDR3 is TGTGCCAGCAGCTTAGGAGGTGGGGCCCAGTACTTC. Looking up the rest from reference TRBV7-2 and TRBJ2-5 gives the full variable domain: GAGVSQSPSNKVTEKGKDVELRCDPISGHTALYWYRQSLGQGLEFLIYFQGNSAPDKSGLPSDRFSAERTGGSVSTLTIQRTQQEDSAVYLCASSLGGGAQYFGPGTRLLVL.